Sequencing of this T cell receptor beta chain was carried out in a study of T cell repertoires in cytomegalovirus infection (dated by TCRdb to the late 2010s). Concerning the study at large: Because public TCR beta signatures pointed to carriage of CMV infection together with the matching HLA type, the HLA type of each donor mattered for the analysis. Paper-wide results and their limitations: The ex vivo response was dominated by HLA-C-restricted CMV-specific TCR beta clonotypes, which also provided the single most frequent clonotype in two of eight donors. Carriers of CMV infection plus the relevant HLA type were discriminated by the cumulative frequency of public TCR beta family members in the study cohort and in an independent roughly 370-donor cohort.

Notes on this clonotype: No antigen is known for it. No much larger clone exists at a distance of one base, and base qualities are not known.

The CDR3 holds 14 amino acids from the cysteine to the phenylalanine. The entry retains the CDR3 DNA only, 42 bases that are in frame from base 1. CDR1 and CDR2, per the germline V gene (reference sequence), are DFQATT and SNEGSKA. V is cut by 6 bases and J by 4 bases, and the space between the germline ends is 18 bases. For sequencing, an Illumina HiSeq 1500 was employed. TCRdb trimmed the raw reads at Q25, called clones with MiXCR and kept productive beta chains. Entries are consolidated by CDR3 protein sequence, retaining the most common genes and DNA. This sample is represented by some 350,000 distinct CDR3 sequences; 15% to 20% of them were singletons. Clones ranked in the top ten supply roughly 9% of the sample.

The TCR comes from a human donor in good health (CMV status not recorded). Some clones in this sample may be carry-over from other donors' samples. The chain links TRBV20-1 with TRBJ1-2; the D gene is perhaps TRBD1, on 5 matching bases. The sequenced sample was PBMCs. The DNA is TGCAGTGCCGGGGGAGACCGTTCAACCTATGGCTACACCTTC. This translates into CSAGGDRSTYGYTF.